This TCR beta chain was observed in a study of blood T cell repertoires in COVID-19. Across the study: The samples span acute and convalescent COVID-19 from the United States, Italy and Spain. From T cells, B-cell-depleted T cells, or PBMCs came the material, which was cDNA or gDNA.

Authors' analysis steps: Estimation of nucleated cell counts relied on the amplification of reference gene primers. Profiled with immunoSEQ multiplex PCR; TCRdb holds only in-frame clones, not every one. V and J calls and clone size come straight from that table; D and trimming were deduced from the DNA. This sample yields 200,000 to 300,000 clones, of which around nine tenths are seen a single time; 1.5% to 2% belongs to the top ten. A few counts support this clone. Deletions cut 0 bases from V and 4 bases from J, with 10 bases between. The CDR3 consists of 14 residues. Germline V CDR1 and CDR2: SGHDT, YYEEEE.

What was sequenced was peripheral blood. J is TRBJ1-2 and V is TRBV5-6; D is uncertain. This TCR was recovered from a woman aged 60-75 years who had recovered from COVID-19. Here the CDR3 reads CASSLGTAFYGYTF. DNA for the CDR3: TGTGCCAGCAGCTTGGGAACAGCCTTCTATGGCTACACCTTC.